What follows are 27 T cell receptor beta chains derived from one specimen sequenced in a study of blood T cells in healthy people across ages (dated by TCRdb to the mid-2010s). Libraries were made using 5' RACE. The instrument given in TCRdb is Illumina HiSeq 2500. A second roughly 7 to 12 cycle PCR used a sample-barcoded 5' primer and a J-beta primer mix. TCRdb reprocessing: public reads trimmed at Q25 with fastp, clones called with MiXCR, in-frame beta chains kept. Entries are consolidated by CDR3 protein sequence, retaining the most common genes and DNA. A total of 650,000 to 1,000,000 distinct CDR3 sequences appear in this sample, about 47% of them only once. The ten largest clones take up around a sixth of the sample. The specimen was blood. These receptors were taken from a man older than 75 in good health.

The CDR3 spells CSARGPRDKTYNEQYF. CDR3 bases: TGCAGTGCTAGAGGTCCCCGGGACAAGACCTACAATGAGCAGTACTTC. The V call is TRBV20-1, the J call TRBJ2-7, with D possibly matching TRBD1 (6 bases). Trimming stripped 1 base from V and 7 bases from J, with 23 bases between. This CDR3 is built from 16 residues. Germline lookup yields CDR1 DFQATT and CDR2 SNEGSKA (reference sequence).

J is TRBJ2-1 and V is TRBV7-2; TRBD1 might be the D (6 bases). This CDR3 comprises 16 residues. Deletions cut 7 bases from V and 4 bases from J, with 20 bases between. CDR1 and CDR2 (germline): SGHTA, FQGNSA. The CDR3 coding sequence is TGTGCCAGCAACCCTTCCTGGGGGCCGGGGTACAATGAGCAGTTCTTC. Residues: CASNPSWGPGYNEQFF.

In its sample, this clonotype was seen a few times. This sequence joins TRBV12-3 or TRBV12-4 and TRBJ2-7, with 11 bases that match TRBD1. There are 15 residues in the CDR3. Trimming took 0 bases from V and 7 from J; bases not matched to a gene: 5. CDR3: CASSLAGTGGREQYF. Here the CDR3 DNA reads TGTGCCAGCAGTTTAGCCGGGACAGGGGGTCGGGAGCAGTACTTC.

The chain employs TRBV20-1 and TRBJ1-2, with D maybe TRBD1 (5 bases). Germline V gives CDR1 DFQATT, CDR2 SNEGSKA (reference sequence). Trimming stripped 5 bases from V and 7 bases from J, with 20 bases between. This CDR3 is built from 14 residues. For the CDR3, the DNA is TGCAGTGCTTCATCTAACGGGGCCCGGGGTGGCTACACCTTC. Protein product: CSASSNGARGGYTF.

Here the CDR3 DNA reads TGCAGCGTTAGTGAAGCGGGAGTATACAATGAGCAGTTCTTC. As protein: CSVSEAGVYNEQFF. The genes are TRBV29-1 and TRBJ2-1; 8 bases are shared with TRBD2. CDR3 length: 14 amino acids. In germline, CDR1 is SQVTM, CDR2 ANQGSEA. After removal of 5 bases from V and 4 bases from J, the junction contained 7 bases not matched to a gene.

The table lists this clonotype with many counts. V usage is TRBV5-1 and J usage is TRBJ2-5; D gene ambiguous. The CDR3 consists of 13 residues. Trimming stripped 2 bases from V and 2 bases from J, with 7 bases between. Germline V gives CDR1 SGHRS, CDR2 YFSETQ. CDR3 region: CASSFGRQETQYF. The CDR3 DNA reads TGCGCCAGCAGCTTCGGCAGACAAGAGACCCAGTACTTC.

The gene calls are TRBV28 and TRBJ2-7; TRBD1 matches 8 bases. CDR3 size: 13 residues. The V gene's germline CDR1 is MDHEN and CDR2 SYDVKM. V lost 6 bases, J lost 3 bases, and 4 bases stayed unmatched. In DNA, the CDR3 is TGTGCCAGCAGAGATACAGGGGGCTACGAGCAGTACTTC. Its protein product is CASRDTGGYEQYF.

As for this clonotype: This may arise from a read error, as a much more abundant clone is one base away. The chain is built from TRBV20-1 and TRBJ2-3; TRBD1 might be the D (7 bases). CDR1 and CDR2 from the germline V gene are DFQATT and SNEGSKA (reference sequence). The CDR3 extends over 14 amino acids. For the CDR3, the DNA is TGCAGTACTAGAGGTGGAGGGGGCGCAGATACGCAGTATTTT. Residues: CSTRGGGGADTQYF.

The chain carries TRBV18 and TRBJ2-1; D is uncertain. The V and J ends lost 5 bases and 5 bases respectively, with 16 bases between them. The CDR3 is made up of 15 amino acids. CDR1 and CDR2 (germline): KGHSH, LQKENI. The CDR3 DNA is TGTGCCAGCTCATCGCCTCTACCACTCGACAATGAGCAGTTCTTC. It codes for CASSSPLPLDNEQFF.

There are many counts of this clonotype. The chain carries TRBV3-1 and TRBJ1-1, with 7 bases that match TRBD1. This CDR3 comprises 17 residues. Germline lookup yields CDR1 LGHDT and CDR2 YNNKEL (reference sequence). J lost 2 bases, V lost 0 bases, and 9 bases had no gene match. The CDR3, as DNA: TGTGCCAGCAGCCAAGACGGGCGGGACAGAGACAACACTGAAGCTTTCTTT. It yields the protein CASSQDGRDRDNTEAFF.

As DNA, the CDR3 is TGCAGCGTTAAATCCGGGACTAGCGGGACTGATACGCAGTATTTT. Its translation is CSVKSGTSGTDTQYF. The chain recombines TRBV29-1 with TRBJ2-3; 13 nucleotides line up with TRBD2. V was pared by 5 bases and J by 6 bases, with 8 bases of the junction left unmatched. The CDR3 loop spans 15 amino acids. CDR1 is SQVTM, CDR2 ANQGSEA, per germline.

This sequence joins TRBV7-2 and TRBJ2-1, with 11 positions matching TRBD2. This CDR3 comprises 17 residues. V shed 2 bases, J shed 7 bases, and the junction held 10 bases outside the gene matches. Germline CDR1 is SGHTA and CDR2 is FQGNSA. The CDR3 DNA follows: TGTGCCAGCAGCTTAAGGTCTAGCGGGAGGCCAGGGAATGAGCAGTTCTTC. It codes for CASSLRSSGRPGNEQFF. Full variable domain (remainder filled in from reference TRBV7-2 and TRBJ2-1): GAGVSQSPSNKVTEKGKDVELRCDPISGHTALYWYRQSLGQGLEFLIYFQGNSAPDKSGLPSDRFSAERTGGSVSTLTIQRTQQEDSAVYLCASSLRSSGRPGNEQFFGPGTRLTVL.

The sample holds one count of this clonotype. The J gene is TRBJ2-5, the V gene TRBV5-1; no reliable D call. This CDR3 is built from 14 residues. Germline values: CDR1 SGHRS, CDR2 YFSETQ. V lost 0 bases to trimming and J lost 11 bases, with 17 bases between them. CDR3 sequence reads: CASSLGLVNNEQYF. The CDR3 nucleotides are TGCGCCAGCAGCTTGGGTTTGGTGAACAATGAGCAGTACTTC.

This chain links TRBV10-3 with TRBJ2-5, with 10 bases identical to TRBD1. Germline CDR1 and CDR2: ENHRY and SYGVKD. CDR3 size: 16 residues. The junction had 8 bases not matched to a gene; V was cut back by 4 bases and J by 3 bases. The CDR3 DNA follows: TGTGCCATCAGTGGCGGTTGGGACAGGGGAAAAGAGACCCAGTACTTC. Protein: CAISGGWDRGKETQYF.

This sequence joins TRBV28 and TRBJ2-7; D remains unclear. Germline V CDR1 and CDR2: MDHEN, SYDVKM. Trimming took off 7 bases at V and 2 bases at J, with 12 bases between the two ends. The CDR3 loop spans 13 amino acids. In nucleotides, the CDR3 is TGTGCCAGCATCGGTAGCCCCCCCTACGAGCAGTACTTC. Its protein is CASIGSPPYEQYF.

The chain has TRBV10-3 and TRBJ2-3; weak D call: TRBD1 (7 bases). This CDR3 comprises 16 residues. CDR1 is ENHRY and CDR2 is SYGVKD in the germline V gene. Between the trimmed V and J ends, which lost 4 bases and 10 bases, there was a span of 24 bases. The CDR3 bases are TGTGCCATCAGTGGGGACAGCTCGCGTGCGGGGTGGGCGCAGTATTTT. Translating it yields CAISGDSSRAGWAQYF.

This clonotype was seen a single time. The V and J genes are TRBV15 and TRBJ1-5; no clear D. Trimming left V 0 bases short and J 3 bases short, with 9 bases between. Germline assignment: CDR1 LNHNV and CDR2 YYDKDF (reference sequence). The CDR3 totals 15 residues. CDR3 nucleotide sequence: TGTGCCACCAGCAGAGATATCGGTAACAATCAGCCCCAGCATTTT. This encodes CATSRDIGNNQPQHF. Complete variable domain (other parts from reference TRBV15 and TRBJ1-5): DAMVIQNPRYQVTQFGKPVTLSCSQTLNHNVMYWYQQKSSQAPKLLFHYYDKDFNNEADTPDNFQSRRPNTSFCFLDIRSPGLGDTAMYLCATSRDIGNNQPQHFGDGTRLSIL.

The sample holds a few counts of this clonotype. V is TRBV20-1 and J is TRBJ2-5; the D gene is possibly TRBD2 (6 bases). CDR3 length equals 14 residues. In germline, CDR1 is DFQATT, CDR2 SNEGSKA (reference sequence). V lost 0 bases to trimming and J lost 6 bases, with 14 bases between them. In nucleotides, the CDR3 is TGCAGTGCTAGAGAGGAGGGGAACACGAAGACCCAGTACTTC. It codes for CSAREEGNTKTQYF.

This clonotype was recorded at least ten times. The chain employs TRBV7-3 and TRBJ2-1; 12 bases agree with TRBD2. Germline V gives CDR1 SGHTA, CDR2 FQGTGA. V lost 2 bases and J lost 6; bases outside the gene matches: 2. The CDR3 sequence is 15 residues long. The CDR3 nucleotides read TGTGCCAGCAGCTTACTAGCGGGAGGGTTCAATGAGCAGTTCTTC. Its translation: CASSLLAGGFNEQFF.

Only a few counts were recorded for this clonotype. The rearrangement joins TRBV3-1 to TRBJ2-1; TRBD2 aligns across 9 bases. Germline CDR1 is LGHDT and CDR2 is YNNKEL (reference sequence). The CDR3 has 17 amino acids. The V gene end was trimmed by 4 bases and the J gene end by 10 bases; junction bases not matched to a gene: 17. CDR3 bases: TGTGCCAGCAGCCCGACAAACTTAGCGGGAGCGGGCCCCGAGCAGTTCTTC. It codes for CASSPTNLAGAGPEQFF.

This clonotype was counted only a few times. The chain couples TRBV20-1 to TRBJ1-1; D call uncertain. The CDR3 has 11 residues. In germline, CDR1 is DFQATT, CDR2 SNEGSKA (reference sequence). V gave up 6 bases and J gave up 1 base, with 6 bases separating them. CDR3 nucleotide sequence: TGCAGTGCCAAGCGGAACACTGAAGCTTTCTTT. Translating gives CSAKRNTEAFF.

This clonotype was picked up a small number of times. The rearrangement uses TRBV27 and TRBJ2-1; tentatively, D is TRBD2 (5 bases). CDR1 and CDR2 (germline): MNHEY, SMNVEV (reference sequence). V lost 4 bases to trimming and J lost 10 bases, with 11 bases between them. This CDR3 region has 12 residues. CDR3 region: CASSSQLGEQFF. The DNA for the CDR3 is TGTGCCAGCAGTTCGCAACTAGGGGAGCAGTTCTTC.

The chain employs TRBV20-1 and TRBJ2-5; 11 bases are a match to TRBD2. The ends lost 0 bases at V and 5 bases at J; junction bases unmatched: 14. CDR1 DFQATT and CDR2 SNEGSKA come from the germline V gene (reference sequence). The CDR3 has 18 amino acids. CDR3 protein: CSARDSLPGLAAGETQYF. CDR3 coding DNA: TGCAGTGCTAGAGATAGCTTACCGGGACTAGCGGCCGGGGAGACCCAGTACTTC.

CDR3 in DNA: TGTGCCAGCAGTTACTCGAGCGGGGCTGGGGCCAACGTCCTGACTTTC. This codes for CASSYSSGAGANVLTF. The chain uses TRBV6-5 and TRBJ2-6; 7 bases align to TRBD2. The CDR3 spans 16 residues. With V trimmed by 0 bases and J by 2 bases, 1 base remained unmatched. Germline V gene lookup returns CDR1 MNHEY and CDR2 SVGAGI.

A single count supports this clonotype. The chain recombines TRBV6-2 or TRBV6-3 with TRBJ2-1; D unresolved. The V gene's germline CDR1 is MNHEY and CDR2 SVGEGT. The CDR3 spans 13 residues. Trimming removed 2 bases from V and 5 bases from J, with 7 bases in between. The CDR3 protein is CASSYKAHNEQFF. CDR3 nucleotide sequence: TGTGCCAGCAGTTACAAAGCTCACAATGAGCAGTTCTTC.

V gene TRBV10-2 combines with J gene TRBJ2-3; TRBD2 aligns across 11 bases. The CDR3 contains 16 residues. V gave up 6 bases and J gave up 2 bases; unmatched junction bases: 7. Looked up from germline, CDR1 is WSHSY and CDR2 is SAAADI. The chain's CDR3 is CASRDSGREFTDTQYF. The CDR3 region has the DNA TGCGCCAGCAGGGATAGCGGGAGGGAATTCACAGATACGCAGTATTTT.

The gene calls are TRBV12-3 or TRBV12-4 and TRBJ2-1; 8 bases are a match to TRBD2. The CDR3 covers 17 residues. Trimming cost V 1 base and J 5 bases; bases outside gene matches: 10. CDR3 region: CASSLEIGGDGDNEQFF. CDR3 coding DNA: TGTGCCAGCAGTTTAGAGATCGGGGGGGATGGGGACAATGAGCAGTTCTTC.